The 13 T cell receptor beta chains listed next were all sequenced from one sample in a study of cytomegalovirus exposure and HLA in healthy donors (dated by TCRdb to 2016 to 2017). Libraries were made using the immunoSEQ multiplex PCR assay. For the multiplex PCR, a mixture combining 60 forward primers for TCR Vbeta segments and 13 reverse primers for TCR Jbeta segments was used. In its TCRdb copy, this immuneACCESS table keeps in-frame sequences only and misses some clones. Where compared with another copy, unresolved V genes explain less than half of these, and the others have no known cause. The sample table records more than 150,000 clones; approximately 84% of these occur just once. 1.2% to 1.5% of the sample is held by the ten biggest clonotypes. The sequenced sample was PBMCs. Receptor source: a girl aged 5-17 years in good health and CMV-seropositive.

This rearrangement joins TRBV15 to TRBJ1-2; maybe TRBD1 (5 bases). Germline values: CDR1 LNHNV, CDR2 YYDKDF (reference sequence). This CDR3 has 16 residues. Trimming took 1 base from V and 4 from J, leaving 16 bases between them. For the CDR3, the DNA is TGTGCCACCAGCAGAGTAGGGACTCCCGTTCCCTATGGCTACACCTTC. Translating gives CATSRVGTPVPYGYTF.

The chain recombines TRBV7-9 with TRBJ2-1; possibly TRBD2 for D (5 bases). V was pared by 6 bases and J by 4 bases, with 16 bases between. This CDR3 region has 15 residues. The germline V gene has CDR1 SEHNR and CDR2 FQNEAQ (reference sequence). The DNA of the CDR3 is TGTGCCAGCAGGTCGAGGGAGCGCAATTACAATGAGCAGTTCTTC. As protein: CASRSRERNYNEQFF.

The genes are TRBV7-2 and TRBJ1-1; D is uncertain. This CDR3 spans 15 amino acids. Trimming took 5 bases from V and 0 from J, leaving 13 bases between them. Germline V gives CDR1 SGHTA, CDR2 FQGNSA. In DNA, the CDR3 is TGTGCCAGCAGCCAATTTCCCAGTTTGAACACTGAAGCTTTCTTT. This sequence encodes CASSQFPSLNTEAFF. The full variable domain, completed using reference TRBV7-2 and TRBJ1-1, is GAGVSQSPSNKVTEKGKDVELRCDPISGHTALYWYRQSLGQGLEFLIYFQGNSAPDKSGLPSDRFSAERTGGSVSTLTIQRTQQEDSAVYLCASSQFPSLNTEAFFGQGTRLTVV.

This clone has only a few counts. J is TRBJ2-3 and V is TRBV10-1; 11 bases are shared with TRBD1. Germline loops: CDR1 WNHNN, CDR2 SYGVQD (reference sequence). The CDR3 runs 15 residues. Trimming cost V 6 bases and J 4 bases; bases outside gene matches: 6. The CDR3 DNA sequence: TGCGCCAGCAGACCGGACAGGGGGCCCGCAGATACGCAGTATTTT. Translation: CASRPDRGPADTQYF.

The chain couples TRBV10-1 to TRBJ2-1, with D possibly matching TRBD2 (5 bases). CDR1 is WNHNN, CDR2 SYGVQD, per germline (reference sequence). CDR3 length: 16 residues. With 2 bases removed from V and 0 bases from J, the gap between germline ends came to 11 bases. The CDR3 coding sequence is TGCGCCAGCAGTGAGGCTAGGGCGGGCTCCTACAATGAGCAGTTCTTC. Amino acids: CASSEARAGSYNEQFF.

The CDR3 nucleotides read TGTGCCAGCAGTCTACAGAGGAACACTGAAGCTTTCTTT. Residues: CASSLQRNTEAFF. The rearrangement joins TRBV2 to TRBJ1-1; the D is unclear. The CDR3 is 13 residues long. With 5 bases removed from V and 1 base from J, the gap between germline ends came to 8 bases. Germline CDR1 SNHLY, CDR2 FYNNEI.

CDR3: CASSLAETSGSRETQYF. The CDR3 nucleotides read TGTGCCAGCAGCTTAGCGGAGACTAGCGGGAGCAGGGAGACCCAGTACTTC. The chain has TRBV13 and TRBJ2-5, with 12 bases identical to TRBD2. The germline gives CDR1 PRHDT, CDR2 FYEKMQ (reference sequence). J gave up 5 bases and V 1 base, and 8 bases lay outside the gene matches. The CDR3 spans 17 residues.

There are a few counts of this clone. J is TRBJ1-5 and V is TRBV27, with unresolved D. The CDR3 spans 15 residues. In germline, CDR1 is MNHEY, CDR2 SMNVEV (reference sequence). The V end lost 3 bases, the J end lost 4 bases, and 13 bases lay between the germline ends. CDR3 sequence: CASSFGGVGNQPQHF. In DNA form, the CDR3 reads TGTGCCAGCAGTTTTGGAGGAGTCGGTAATCAGCCCCAGCATTTT.

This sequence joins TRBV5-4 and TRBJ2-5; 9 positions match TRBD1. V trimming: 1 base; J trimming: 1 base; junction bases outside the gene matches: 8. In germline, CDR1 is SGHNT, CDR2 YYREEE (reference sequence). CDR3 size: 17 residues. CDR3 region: CASSLTGTGLTQETQYF. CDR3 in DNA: TGTGCCAGCAGCTTGACCGGGACAGGGCTCACCCAAGAGACCCAGTACTTC.

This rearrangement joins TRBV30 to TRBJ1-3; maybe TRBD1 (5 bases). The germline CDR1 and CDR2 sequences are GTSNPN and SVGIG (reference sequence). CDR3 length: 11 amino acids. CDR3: CAGGTGNTIYF. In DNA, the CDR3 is TGTGCGGGGGGTACTGGAAACACCATATATTTT.

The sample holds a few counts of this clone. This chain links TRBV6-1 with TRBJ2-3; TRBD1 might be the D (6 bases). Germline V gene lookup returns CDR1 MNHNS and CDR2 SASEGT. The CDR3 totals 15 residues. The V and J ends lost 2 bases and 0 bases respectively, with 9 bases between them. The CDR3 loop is CASSEIQGSTDTQYF. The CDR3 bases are TGTGCCAGCAGTGAAATCCAGGGGAGCACAGATACGCAGTATTTT.

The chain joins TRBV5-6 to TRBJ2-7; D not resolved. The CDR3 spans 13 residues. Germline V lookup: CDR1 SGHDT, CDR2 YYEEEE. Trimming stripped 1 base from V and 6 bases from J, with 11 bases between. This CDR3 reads CASSLSVRSEQYF. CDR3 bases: TGTGCCAGCAGCTTGTCGGTCCGAAGCGAGCAGTACTTC.

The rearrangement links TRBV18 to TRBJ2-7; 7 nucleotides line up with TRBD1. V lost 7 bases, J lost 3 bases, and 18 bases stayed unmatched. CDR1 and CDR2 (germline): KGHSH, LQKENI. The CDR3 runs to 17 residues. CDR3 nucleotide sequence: TGTGCCAGCTTTGGCTTGATAGCCTCTGGACAGGACTACGAGCAGTACTTC. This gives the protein CASFGLIASGQDYEQYF.